Shown below are 17 T cell receptor beta chains from a single sample sequenced in a study of Graves' ophthalmopathy and Graves' hyperthyroidism. Researchers took RNA transcripts and amplified TCR beta CDR3 regions from them. The first-round RT-PCR employed HTBI primers together with the Qiagen OneStep RT-PCR kit. A multiplex PCR was then performed as the second round. TCRdb passed the multiplex PCR reads through MiXCR, listing each CDR3 protein once. The sample has about 370,000 distinct CDR3 sequences, about a sixth seen once; the top ten hold 2.4%. Specimen: peripheral blood. The receptors were sampled from an adult woman with stable Graves' hyperthyroidism.

Ten or more counts support this clonotype. The chain combines TRBV27 with TRBJ1-6; D is ambiguous. The CDR3 has 13 amino acids. Trimming took 7 bases from V and 7 from J, leaving 11 bases between them. The germline V gene has CDR1 MNHEY and CDR2 SMNVEV (reference sequence). The CDR3 loop reads CASTGGWNSPLHF. The CDR3 nucleotides read TGTGCCAGCACAGGAGGGTGGAATTCACCCCTCCACTTT.

This clonotype was counted at least ten times. This chain joins TRBV28 and TRBJ1-2, with D tentatively TRBD1 (5 bases). CDR3 length equals 13 residues. Between the trimmed V and J ends, which lost 6 bases and 3 bases, there was a span of 11 bases. CDR1 and CDR2 (germline): MDHEN, SYDVKM. CDR3 DNA sequence: TGTGCCAGCAGGGACGGGACGTACTATGGCTACACCTTC. It specifies CASRDGTYYGYTF.

Ten or more counts support this clonotype. The chain carries TRBV6-5 and TRBJ2-7, with 9 bases matching TRBD1. From germline, CDR1 is MNHEY and CDR2 SVGAGI. The CDR3 consists of 16 residues. J lost 2 bases, V lost 5 bases, and 10 bases had no gene match. The CDR3 here is CASSPREGTGTYEQYF. CDR3 bases: TGTGCCAGCAGTCCGCGTGAGGGGACAGGGACCTACGAGCAGTACTTC.

This clonotype was detected many times. The chain couples TRBV28 to TRBJ2-5; D is unclear. Germline V gene sequence: CDR1 MDHEN, CDR2 SYDVKM. CDR3 length equals 11 residues. V gave up 5 bases and J gave up 7 bases, with 8 bases separating them. The CDR3 DNA is TGTGCCAGCAGTGTTGGGGTGACCCAGTACTTC. Amino acids: CASSVGVTQYF.

This clonotype was recorded many times. CDR3 in DNA: TGTGCCAGCACCTCAAGGACAGACTCTGGAAACACCATATATTTT. Amino acid sequence: CASTSRTDSGNTIYF. The rearrangement uses TRBV6-1 and TRBJ1-3; TRBD1 is a possible D gene (6 bases). Germline V gene data show CDR1 as MNHNS and CDR2 as SASEGT. The ends were cut back, 7 bases at V and 0 bases at J, with 13 bases in the middle. The CDR3 is 15 amino acids.

J is TRBJ2-5 and V is TRBV2; no definite D call. CDR1 is SNHLY, CDR2 FYNNEI, per germline. Trimming left V 2 bases short and J 7 bases short, with 11 bases between. The CDR3 contains 13 residues. CDR3 sequence reads: CASSESGSGTQYF. In DNA, the CDR3 is TGTGCCAGCAGTGAATCAGGTTCCGGGACCCAGTACTTC.

In its sample, this clonotype was seen many times. The V gene is TRBV27, the J gene TRBJ2-7; 7 bases line up with TRBD1. Germline assignment: CDR1 MNHEY and CDR2 SMNVEV (reference sequence). J was trimmed by 4 bases and V by 2 bases; bases with no gene match: 11. This CDR3 has 16 residues. The CDR3, as DNA: TGTGCCAGCAGTTTAGAGGGGACAGCCCAATGGTACGAGCAGTACTTC. It encodes CASSLEGTAQWYEQYF.

This clonotype was observed a handful of times. The J gene is TRBJ2-7, the V gene TRBV29-1, with 9 bases matching TRBD2. From germline, CDR1 is SQVTM and CDR2 ANQGSEA. This CDR3 contains 15 residues. The V gene end was trimmed by 0 bases and the J gene end by 8 bases; junction bases not matched to a gene: 11. The CDR3 spells CSVEDRAGGFNKQYF. The CDR3, as DNA: TGCAGCGTTGAAGATCGCGCGGGAGGGTTCAACAAGCAGTACTTC.

This clonotype was recorded many times. The chain joins TRBV15 to TRBJ2-7; 7 bases align to TRBD2. V was clipped by 5 bases and J by 6 bases; unmatched bases: 7. Germline V gives CDR1 LNHNV, CDR2 YYDKDF (reference sequence). The CDR3 sequence is 13 residues long. The CDR3 here is CATSQWTRSEQYF. CDR3 in DNA: TGTGCCACCAGCCAATGGACTAGGTCCGAGCAGTACTTC.

V usage is TRBV6-7 and J usage is TRBJ1-1; 8 nucleotides line up with TRBD1. TRBV6-7 carries the ORF label, with uncertain function. V shed 2 bases, J shed 5 bases, and the junction held 10 bases outside the gene matches. CDR3 length: 16 residues. The CDR3 DNA reads TGTGCCAGCAGTTACGCACCCAGGGGGCGCGTGACTGAAGCTTTCTTT. Protein: CASSYAPRGRVTEAFF.

This clonotype came up many times. The chain joins TRBV2 to TRBJ2-6; D possibly corresponds to TRBD1 (8 bases). Germline CDR1 is SNHLY and CDR2 is FYNNEI. CDR3 length equals 18 residues. Trimming shortened V by 6 bases and J by 4 bases, and 22 bases separated the two germline ends. CDR3 residues: CASSPPGQAGAGANVLTF. The CDR3 coding sequence is TGTGCCAGCAGCCCGCCGGGACAGGCGGGGGCAGGGGCCAACGTCCTGACTTTC.

In this sample, this clonotype turned up many times. The V call is TRBV4-2, the J call TRBJ2-5; D gene unclear. Germline CDR1 is LGHNA and CDR2 is YNFKEQ. The CDR3 sequence is 15 residues long. Trimming removed 3 bases at V and 6 bases at J, with 17 bases between. CDR3 coding DNA: TGTGCCAGCAGCCACGTCGATCAGAGGATACAGACCCAGTACTTC. It encodes CASSHVDQRIQTQYF.

The J gene is TRBJ2-5, the V gene TRBV12-3 or TRBV12-4, with TRBD1 matching 11 bases. J lost 5 bases, V lost 6 bases, and 17 bases had no gene match. The CDR3 extends over 18 amino acids. The CDR3 spells CASSLFYSGTGGLETQYF. In DNA, the CDR3 is TGTGCCAGCAGCCTATTCTACTCCGGGACAGGGGGGTTGGAGACCCAGTACTTC.

This clonotype appeared a few times. The chain recombines TRBV19 with TRBJ2-4; D perhaps matches TRBD2 (6 bases). V lost 1 base to trimming and J lost 1 base, with 20 bases between them. The CDR3 spans 19 residues. CDR1 and CDR2 from the germline V gene are LNHDA and SQIVND (reference sequence). CDR3 bases: TGTGCCAGTAGTATAGGGATTATTGGGGGGAAAAAGGCCAAAAACATTCAGTACTTC. It encodes CASSIGIIGGKKAKNIQYF.

This clonotype has a handful of counts. The rearrangement joins TRBV9 to TRBJ2-7; 7 nucleotides line up with TRBD2. Germline loops: CDR1 SGDLS, CDR2 YYNGEE. V trimming: 4 bases; J trimming: 3 bases; junction bases outside the gene matches: 16. The CDR3 is made up of 17 amino acids. The CDR3 nucleotides read TGTGCCAGCAGCCGACATGGGGTGATAGCGGGTCGCTACGAGCAGTACTTC. It is translated as CASSRHGVIAGRYEQYF.

In this sample, this clonotype turned up many times. V and J are TRBV28 and TRBJ2-5, with unresolved D. V dropped 4 bases and J dropped 4 bases, with 13 bases sitting between them. Germline CDR1 is MDHEN and CDR2 is SYDVKM. The CDR3 is 14 residues long. For the CDR3, the DNA is TGTGCCAGCAGTTCGACGATAACCCGAGAGACCCAGTACTTC. Protein product: CASSSTITRETQYF.

This clonotype was counted ten times or more. The rearrangement uses TRBV19 and TRBJ1-5; 9 positions agree with TRBD1. The J segment lost 6 bases and the V segment lost 6 bases, leaving 3 bases of the junction unmatched. Germline CDR1 is LNHDA and CDR2 is SQIVND (reference sequence). The CDR3 covers 13 residues. CDR3 bases: TGTGCCAGTAGCCGGGACAGGGTTCAGCCCCAGCATTTT. Residues: CASSRDRVQPQHF. The full variable domain, completed using reference TRBV19 and TRBJ1-5, is DGGITQSPKYLFRKEGQNVTLSCEQNLNHDAMYWYRQDPGQGLRLIYYSQIVNDFQKGDIAEGYSVSREKKESFPLTVTSAQKNPTAFYLCASSRDRVQPQHFGDGTRLSIL.